This T cell receptor beta chain was obtained from a study of blood T cell repertoires in COVID-19. This CDR3 comprises 12 residues. Germline V gene lookup returns CDR1 ENHRY and CDR2 SYGVKD. With 3 bases removed from V and 3 bases from J, the gap between germline ends came to 6 bases. Profiling relied on immunoSEQ multiplex PCR, and the TCRdb table lists in-frame clones only, not all of them. The profile shows 85,000 to 100,000 clones, 84% of them singletons. The chain employs TRBV10-3 and TRBJ2-7; D gene ambiguous. This TCR came from a human donor in a cohort sampled during active COVID-19. Sequencing was performed on peripheral blood. DNA for the CDR3: TGTGCCATCAGTGATTCGCGCTACGAGCAGTACTTC. Translated, it gives CAISDSRYEQYF.